The present T cell receptor (beta chain) was sequenced within a study of cytomegalovirus exposure and HLA in healthy donors. The V and J ends lost 5 bases and 6 bases respectively, with 16 bases between them. CDR3 length equals 14 residues. Germline CDR1 SEHNR, CDR2 FQNEAQ (reference sequence). A remark on this clone: The antigen is unknown.

The PCR employed 60 Vbeta primers together with 13 Jbeta primers. Measured with immunoSEQ multiplex PCR; TCRdb has only the in-frame clones, and not every one. The sample lists about 150,000 clones, around 79% occurring once. The study, taken as a whole, reports: Several of the most significant clusters appeared linked to common viral pathogens, based on a later analysis.

This sequence originates from a man in his forties in good health and CMV-seropositive. This rearrangement joins TRBV7-9 to TRBJ1-1; weak D call: TRBD1 (5 bases). The material sequenced was PBMCs. The CDR3, as DNA: TGTGCCAGCAGCCCGGCCGGAGTAGGGGCTGAAGCTTTCTTT. Residues: CASSPAGVGAEAFF.